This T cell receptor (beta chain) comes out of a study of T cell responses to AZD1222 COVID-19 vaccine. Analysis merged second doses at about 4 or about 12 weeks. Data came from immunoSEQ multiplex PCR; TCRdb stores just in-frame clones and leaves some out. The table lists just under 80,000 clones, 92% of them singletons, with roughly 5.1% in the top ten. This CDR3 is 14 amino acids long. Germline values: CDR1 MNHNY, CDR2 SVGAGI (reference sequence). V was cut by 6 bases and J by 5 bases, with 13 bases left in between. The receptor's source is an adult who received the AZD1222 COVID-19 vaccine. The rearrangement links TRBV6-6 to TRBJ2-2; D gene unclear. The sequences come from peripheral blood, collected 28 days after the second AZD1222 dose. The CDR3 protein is CASSPQIGTGELFF. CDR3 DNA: TGTGCCAGCAGCCCACAAATCGGGACCGGGGAGCTGTTTTTT.